The 30 T cell receptor beta chains in this list originate from one sample, sequenced in a study of blood T cell repertoires in COVID-19. Sequencing used immunoSEQ multiplex PCR; TCRdb keeps in-frame clones, though not all of them. The sample shows about 140,000 clones, more than 80% of them seen only once. The sample was PBMCs or T cells enriched from blood (not recorded which). The source is a woman under 30 who had been exposed to COVID-19.

The chain employs TRBV6-4 and TRBJ2-3; 7 bases agree with TRBD2. The trim removed 5 bases at V and 5 bases at J, leaving 13 bases unmatched. This CDR3 contains 16 residues. Germline V CDR1 and CDR2: MRHNA, SNTAGT. The CDR3 spells CASSRSTGGAVDTQYF. CDR3 sequence (DNA): TGTGCCAGCAGTCGATCTACGGGAGGCGCGGTAGATACGCAGTATTTT.

The V gene is TRBV18, the J gene TRBJ1-6, with D hard to call. This CDR3 is built from 14 residues. In germline, CDR1 is KGHSH, CDR2 LQKENI. The V gene lost 3 bases and the J gene lost 7 bases, with 10 bases spanning the gap. The CDR3 loop is CASSPFGSNSPLHF. The CDR3 coding sequence is TGTGCCAGCTCACCTTTCGGTTCAAATTCACCCCTCCACTTT. Supplemented by reference TRBV18 and TRBJ1-6, the full variable domain reads NAGVMQNPRHLVRRRGQEARLRCSPMKGHSHVYWYRQLPEEGLKFMVYLQKENIIDESGMPKERFSAEFPKEGPSILRIQQVVRGDSAAYFCASSPFGSNSPLHFGNGTRLTVT.

This chain connects TRBV15 to TRBJ2-7; 7 positions agree with TRBD2. V shed 0 bases, J shed 3 bases, and the junction held 5 bases outside the gene matches. CDR1 is LNHNV, CDR2 YYDKDF, per germline (reference sequence). The CDR3 has 15 amino acids. CDR3 bases: TGTGCCACCAGCAGAGATGTCGGGGGGAACTACGAGCAGTACTTC. Encoded protein: CATSRDVGGNYEQYF.

This chain uses TRBV6-4 with TRBJ2-3, with 11 bases identical to TRBD2. V lost 3 bases and J lost 6; bases outside the gene matches: 5. The CDR3 extends over 15 amino acids. The germline V gene encodes CDR1 MRHNA and CDR2 SNTAGT. CDR3 DNA: TGTGCCAGCAGTGAACTAGCGGGAGAGGGGGATACGCAGTATTTT. Its protein product is CASSELAGEGDTQYF.

The chain is built from TRBV7-2 and TRBJ2-1; D is perhaps TRBD1 (5 bases). Trimming stripped 1 base from V and 8 bases from J, with 12 bases between. The germline CDR1 and CDR2 sequences are SGHTA and FQGNSA. The CDR3 runs to 14 residues. Here the CDR3 reads CASSLGLWGDEQFF. In DNA form, the CDR3 reads TGTGCCAGCAGCTTAGGATTGTGGGGCGATGAGCAGTTCTTC.

This clone was detected ten times or more. V gene TRBV11-3 combines with J gene TRBJ2-1, with D possibly matching TRBD2 (5 bases). CDR3 length equals 14 residues. V lost 6 bases and J lost 5, with 14 bases in between. Germline V CDR1 and CDR2: SGHNT, YENEEA. CDR3 bases: TGTGCCAGCAGTGTGTCGGGGTTAAACAATGAGCAGTTCTTC. Amino acid sequence: CASSVSGLNNEQFF. Full variable domain (outside the CDR3, taken from reference TRBV11-3 and TRBJ2-1): EAGVVQSPRYKIIEKKQPVAFWCNPISGHNTLYWYLQNLGQGPELLIRYENEEAVDDSQLPKDRFSAERLKGVDSTLKIQPAELGDSAVYLCASSVSGLNNEQFFGPGTRLTVL.

The chain couples TRBV30 to TRBJ2-7; no clear D gene. CDR1 GTSNPN and CDR2 SVGIG come from the germline V gene (reference sequence). Trimming removed 0 bases from V and 6 bases from J, with 6 bases in between. The CDR3 sequence is 11 residues long. CDR3: CAWSVRSEQYF. The DNA of the CDR3 is TGTGCCTGGAGTGTTAGAAGCGAGCAGTACTTC. Variable domain in full (rest from reference TRBV30 and TRBJ2-7): SQTIHQWPATLVQPVGSPLSLECTVEGTSNPNLYWYRQAAGRGLQLLFYSVGIGQISSEVPQNLSASRPQDRQFILSSKKLLLSDSGFYLCAWSVRSEQYFGPGTRLTVT.

This sequence joins TRBV19 and TRBJ2-1; 8 bases agree with TRBD2. This CDR3 region has 16 residues. Germline CDR1 LNHDA, CDR2 SQIVND (reference sequence). With 5 bases clipped from V and 0 bases from J, the junction kept 6 bases outside the gene matches. The CDR3 bases are TGTGCCAGTAGTTTAACTAGCGGAAGCTCCTACAATGAGCAGTTCTTC. Its protein is CASSLTSGSSYNEQFF.

The CDR3 loop is CASSPPLFTLERKTGELFF. The CDR3 nucleotides are TGTGCCAGCTCACCACCGTTATTTACCCTGGAGCGAAAAACCGGGGAGCTGTTTTTT. The genes are TRBV18 and TRBJ2-2; D is unresolved. CDR3 length: 19 residues. Germline CDR1 reads KGHSH; CDR2 reads LQKENI. Trimming removed 0 bases at V and 5 bases at J, with 22 bases between.

The J gene is TRBJ1-1, the V gene TRBV10-3, with D tentatively TRBD1 (5 bases). The V gene's germline CDR1 is ENHRY and CDR2 SYGVKD. Trimming cost V 3 bases and J 4 bases, with 15 bases left between them. The CDR3 extends over 15 amino acids. CDR3 loop: CAISDYQGSVTEAFF. The CDR3 DNA reads TGTGCCATCAGTGACTATCAGGGCTCTGTCACTGAAGCTTTCTTT.

J is TRBJ2-3 and V is TRBV10-3; the match to TRBD2 covers 9 bases. Germline loops: CDR1 ENHRY, CDR2 SYGVKD. The CDR3 covers 15 residues. V was clipped by 4 bases and J by 3 bases; unmatched bases: 5. The CDR3 DNA follows: TGTGCCATCAGTGGTTCGCGGGAGGGTACAGATACGCAGTATTTT. It encodes CAISGSREGTDTQYF.

This clone was picked up one time. The chain uses TRBV6-5 and TRBJ1-5; 9 bases align to TRBD1. CDR3 size: 14 residues. The germline V gene has CDR1 MNHEY and CDR2 SVGAGI. Losses at the gene ends were 6 bases for V and 7 bases for J; bases not matched to a gene: 7. The DNA of the CDR3 is TGTGCCAGCAGGACAGGGGGGCAGAGACAGCCCCAGCATTTT. It yields the protein CASRTGGQRQPQHF.

The chain is built from TRBV30 and TRBJ1-1, with TRBD1 as a possible D gene (5 bases). CDR3 length: 11 residues. V dropped 2 bases and J dropped 11 bases, with 12 bases sitting between them. From germline, CDR1 is GTSNPN and CDR2 SVGIG (reference sequence). Here the CDR3 reads CAWSSGGKAFF. In nucleotides, the CDR3 is TGTGCCTGGAGTTCGGGGGGAAAGGCTTTCTTT.

V and J are TRBV3-1 (or the pseudogene TRBV3-2) and TRBJ2-1; TRBD2 might be the D (6 bases). Germline CDR1 is LGHDT and CDR2 is YNNKEL (reference sequence). This CDR3 contains 17 residues. The V end lost 0 bases, the J end lost 0 bases, and 12 bases lay between the germline ends. CDR3 nucleotides: TGTGCCAGCAGCCAAGATTCGGGAGCAAGCTCCTACAATGAGCAGTTCTTC. It yields the protein CASSQDSGASSYNEQFF.

The CDR3 loop reads CASSFKRGLNEKLFF. The DNA for the CDR3 is TGTGCCAGCAGCTTTAAACGGGGTCTTAATGAAAAACTGTTTTTT. The V and J genes are TRBV7-8 and TRBJ1-4; D remains unclear. The CDR3 sequence is 15 residues long. The V gene's germline CDR1 is SGHVS and CDR2 FQNEAQ. Trimming left V 3 bases short and J 4 bases short, with 12 bases between.

The J gene is TRBJ1-1, the V gene TRBV30; TRBD1 matches 9 bases. This CDR3 is 18 amino acids long. Germline CDR1 GTSNPN, CDR2 SVGIG (reference sequence). J lost 6 bases, V lost 4 bases, and 21 bases had no gene match. The chain's CDR3 is CAWNRIRTSTGGKAEAFF. CDR3 in DNA: TGTGCCTGGAATCGGATACGTACATCGACAGGGGGAAAGGCTGAAGCTTTCTTT.

J is TRBJ2-1 and V is TRBV7-6, with D tentatively TRBD2 (6 bases). The CDR3 extends over 15 amino acids. Germline V gene lookup returns CDR1 SGHVS and CDR2 FNYEAQ. The V end lost 5 bases, the J end lost 3 bases, and 14 bases lay between the germline ends. CDR3 nucleotide sequence: TGTGCCAGCAGCGGAACTGGAGGGGACTACAATGAGCAGTTCTTC. Its translation is CASSGTGGDYNEQFF. Combining the CDR3 with reference TRBV7-6 and TRBJ2-1 gives the whole variable domain GAGVSQSPRYKVTKRGQDVALRCDPISGHVSLYWYRQALGQGPEFLTYFNYEAQQDKSGLPNDRFSAERPEGSISTLTIQRTEQRDSAMYRCASSGTGGDYNEQFFGPGTRLTVL.

The chain uses TRBV6-4 and TRBJ1-6; TRBD1 agrees at 8 bases. The ends lost 6 bases at V and 8 bases at J; junction bases unmatched: 6. Per germline, CDR1 MRHNA and CDR2 SNTAGT. The CDR3 has 14 residues. CDR3 sequence reads: CASRPTGVDSPLHF. The CDR3 DNA sequence: TGTGCCAGCAGACCGACAGGGGTGGATTCACCCCTCCACTTT.

The rearrangement uses TRBV6-4 and TRBJ2-1; a weak D match, TRBD2 (6 bases). Trimming removed 6 bases from V and 6 bases from J, with 18 bases in between. Looked up from germline, CDR1 is MRHNA and CDR2 is SNTAGT. The CDR3 runs to 15 residues. CDR3 bases: TGTGCCAGCAGCCCGATGCTAGCGAGACTCAATGAGCAGTTCTTC. Its translation: CASSPMLARLNEQFF.

This chain joins TRBV28 and TRBJ2-5; D is unclear. This CDR3 has 12 amino acids. Germline loops: CDR1 MDHEN, CDR2 SYDVKM. V was pared by 5 bases and J by 3 bases, with 7 bases between. The CDR3 here is CASSRLKETQYF. The CDR3 region has the DNA TGTGCCAGCAGTCGGTTAAAAGAGACCCAGTACTTC.

CDR3 coding DNA: TGTGCCAGCAGAGGGACAGGGGGCCTCTACGAGCAGTACTTC. It translates to CASRGTGGLYEQYF. The V call is TRBV27, the J call TRBJ2-7; 12 bases align to TRBD1. The germline V gene encodes CDR1 MNHEY and CDR2 SMNVEV (reference sequence). With V trimmed by 6 bases and J by 3 bases, 3 bases remained unmatched. The CDR3 has 14 residues.

This clone has just a few counts. CDR3 DNA sequence: TGTGCCAGCAGCTTGGGGGAGTTTCACACTGAAGCTTTCTTT. As protein: CASSLGEFHTEAFF. The gene calls are TRBV5-4 and TRBJ1-1; no definite D call. Germline lookup yields CDR1 SGHNT and CDR2 YYREEE (reference sequence). The CDR3 totals 14 residues. Trimming stripped 0 bases from V and 3 bases from J, with 9 bases between.

V and J are TRBV30 and TRBJ2-5; D uncertain. CDR3 length equals 12 residues. CDR1 and CDR2 from the germline V gene are GTSNPN and SVGIG (reference sequence). Trimming cost V 3 bases and J 2 bases, with 7 bases left between them. In nucleotides, the CDR3 is TGTGCCTGGAGCGCAGGTCAAGAGACCCAGTACTTC. Amino acids: CAWSAGQETQYF.

The count of this clone is one. This rearrangement joins TRBV4-2 to TRBJ1-3; 8 nucleotides line up with TRBD1. The CDR3 loop spans 18 amino acids. V lost 0 bases to trimming and J lost 0 bases; unmatched junction nucleotides: 7. Germline CDR1 reads LGHNA; CDR2 reads YNFKEQ. CDR3 nucleotide sequence: TGTGCCAGCAGCCAAGACAGGGGGCGCGGGGACTCTGGAAACACCATATATTTT. The encoded protein is CASSQDRGRGDSGNTIYF.

The chain carries TRBV4-1 and TRBJ1-3, with D hard to call. The CDR3 consists of 17 residues. Germline V gene sequence: CDR1 MGHRA, CDR2 YSYEKL. Trimming removed 0 bases from V and 0 bases from J, with 12 bases in between. The CDR3 here is CASSQDPLTNSGNTIYF. Here the CDR3 DNA reads TGCGCCAGCAGCCAAGATCCACTTACCAACTCTGGAAACACCATATATTTT.

V is TRBV6-1 and J is TRBJ1-5, with TRBD1 matching over 9 bases. Unmatched junction bases numbered 12, after V lost 3 bases and J lost 3 bases. CDR3 size: 18 residues. Germline V gene lookup returns CDR1 MNHNS and CDR2 SASEGT. The chain's CDR3 is CASSEMVLGQGFNQPQHF. The CDR3 DNA reads as TGTGCCAGCAGTGAGATGGTATTGGGACAGGGCTTCAATCAGCCCCAGCATTTT.

The chain combines TRBV28 with TRBJ2-5; the match to TRBD2 covers 10 bases. V lost 2 bases, J lost 2 bases, and 11 bases stayed unmatched. CDR3 length: 18 amino acids. Germline loops: CDR1 MDHEN, CDR2 SYDVKM. The CDR3 DNA reads as TGTGCCAGCAGTTTAACGAGCGGGAGGGCCTGGGTACAAGAGACCCAGTACTTC. Translated: CASSLTSGRAWVQETQYF.

The V call is TRBV7-2, the J call TRBJ2-5, with D hard to call. The CDR3 length is 15 residues. CDR1 and CDR2 (germline): SGHTA, FQGNSA. Deletions cut 3 bases from V and 2 bases from J, with 13 bases between. CDR3 residues: CASSFIGSPQETQYF. The CDR3 region has the DNA TGTGCCAGCAGCTTTATCGGGTCCCCTCAAGAGACCCAGTACTTC.

This chain connects TRBV2 to TRBJ1-3; D might be TRBD1 (6 bases). Germline CDR1 reads SNHLY; CDR2 reads FYNNEI. This CDR3 is built from 16 residues. V was cut by 3 bases and J by 4 bases, with 16 bases left in between. This chain's CDR3 is CASSDNTGSSGNTIYF. The CDR3 nucleotides are TGTGCCAGCAGTGACAATACAGGGTCTTCCGGAAACACCATATATTTT.

The chain recombines TRBV15 with TRBJ2-1, with a weak D call TRBD2 (7 bases). Trimming removed 3 bases from V and 5 bases from J, with 14 bases in between. Germline values: CDR1 LNHNV, CDR2 YYDKDF (reference sequence). This CDR3 is 15 amino acids long. This CDR3 reads CATSRGGGAHNEQFF. CDR3 sequence (DNA): TGTGCCACCAGCAGGGGTGGGGGGGCACACAATGAGCAGTTCTTC.